This T cell receptor (beta chain) was obtained from a study of blood T cell repertoires in COVID-19. Per the authors' pipeline: It was from reference gene primer amplification that nucleated cell counts were estimated. Profiled with immunoSEQ multiplex PCR; TCRdb holds only in-frame clones, not every one. For V, J and clone size, that table is used; D and trimming come from the DNA. The repertoire has roughly 86,000 clones, just under 85% of them found once; the top ten carry 3% to 4%. CDR3 length equals 15 residues. The germline V gene has CDR1 SGDLS and CDR2 YYNGEE. V was clipped by 2 bases and J by 8 bases; unmatched bases: 9.

This TCR came from a man aged 50 or older with acute or convalescent COVID-19. V is TRBV9 and J is TRBJ2-1; 8 bases line up with TRBD2. Sequenced: peripheral blood. The CDR3 loop reads CASSVDGTRGHEQFF. DNA for the CDR3: TGTGCCAGCAGCGTGGACGGGACTAGGGGCCATGAGCAGTTCTTC.